A single T cell receptor beta chain is shown here with its context. Its antigen remains unknown. This sample was included in a study of shared clonotypes between healthy human individuals. Profiled with immunoSEQ multiplex PCR; TCRdb holds only in-frame clones, not every one. Of around 600,000 clones listed, about 97% are singletons. Trimming pared 2 bases from V and 15 bases from J, leaving 14 bases between. In germline, CDR1 is MDHEN, CDR2 SYDVKM. The CDR3 consists of 13 residues. CD45RA-negative memory and CD45RA+ naive subsets were split from the CD4+ cells. Findings of the study overall: A small donor pool kept down the genetic and exposure-history diversity that was represented.

This chain links TRBV28 with TRBJ1-6, with D perhaps matching TRBD1 (6 bases). The sequenced material came from naive CD4+ T cells sorted from blood. Regarding subset: CD45RA+ positively selected. The source of this sequence is a woman in her twenties or thirties in good health. CDR3 protein: CASSLRGAGDLHF. DNA of the CDR3: TGTGCCAGCAGTTTAAGGGGGGCCGGCGACCTCCACTTT.